This TCR beta chain was profiled in a study of PD-L1 blockade in urothelial cancer. About the research overall: Samples of blood were analyzed 3 weeks (second dose) and 6 weeks after treatment start. The median T cell count in blood samples was 110,000 to 150,000.

Sequencing was performed with immunoSEQ multiplex PCR; in TCRdb, only in-frame clones are kept and a portion is missing. This sample has tens of thousands of clones, with approximately 90% found just once. The CDR3 extends over 16 amino acids. The V and J ends lost 5 bases and 4 bases, in that order; junction bases with no gene match: 7. Germline values: CDR1 WNHNN, CDR2 SYGVQD (reference sequence). Regarding time point: peripheral blood 6 weeks after treatment start. This specimen consisted of PBMCs, obtained around atezolizumab (anti-PD-L1) treatment. The gene calls are TRBV10-1 and TRBJ2-1; 11 nucleotides align to TRBD2. The sequence was collected from an elderly woman with urothelial cancer. The CDR3 DNA reads as TGCGCCAGCAGTCCCACTAGCGGGAGCCGATACAATGAGCAGTTCTTC. Its translation is CASSPTSGSRYNEQFF.